This TCR beta chain is drawn from a study of OX40 agonist ivuxolimab in advanced cancers. About the study: At roughly 80% male, the cohort had a mean age of approximately 60 years, ranging from about 20 to 90. Antecedent anti-PD-1, anti-PD-L1 or anti-CTLA-4 therapy was permissible, with roughly 36% having received some. Broader study findings: At 0.1-3.0 mg/kg, partial responders had clonal expansion among the lowest observed.

This clone showed up just once. Its cognate antigen is unknown. Method: immunoSEQ multiplex PCR; TCRdb's copy keeps in-frame clones and lacks some. The sample carries under 50,000 clones, roughly 86% recorded once. The CDR3 spans 14 residues. Trimming stripped 6 bases from V and 0 bases from J, with 11 bases between. The germline V gene encodes CDR1 WSHSY and CDR2 SAAADI. The sequences come from CD4+ or CD8+ T cells sorted from blood, collected in a trial of the OX40 agonist ivuxolimab. The TCR was taken from an adult with an advanced solid tumor such as melanoma, head and neck, liver or kidney cancer. V gene TRBV10-2 combines with J gene TRBJ1-1; D gene uncertain. The CDR3 spells CASSLQIMNTEAFF. DNA for the CDR3: TGCGCCAGCAGCTTACAAATCATGAACACTGAAGCTTTCTTT.